The rows below give T cell receptor beta chains drawn from one sample of a study of T cell changes during pregnancy in multiple sclerosis. The repertoire was sequenced with immunoSEQ multiplex PCR; TCRdb's copy has only in-frame clones and lacks some. The table includes more than 65,000 clones, about 95% detected once. Sequencing was performed on peripheral blood, taken in the second trimester of pregnancy. The receptors stem from a female donor with multiple sclerosis, enrolled in a pregnancy study. Each CDR3 is given without its conserved first and last residue. Clone size is given for some rows only: seen once, a few or many times, or a class if the clone is expanded.

CDR3aa	v_gene	abundance	j_gene
ASRSGIANTGELF	TRBV5-1	.	TRBJ2-2
ASSVGPGASGTEAF	TRBV9	.	TRBJ1-1
ASSLTGLMNTEAF	TRBV5-1	.	TRBJ1-1
ASSSGTYNEQF	TRBV10-3	.	TRBJ2-1
AVQGLAGGADTQY	TRBV6-1	.	TRBJ2-3
ASSQESRGFNEQF	TRBV4-2	.	TRBJ2-1
ASSQEGLGSLRTGELF	TRBV4-3	.	TRBJ2-2
ASSPRSGNTGELF	TRBV4-1	.	TRBJ2-2
ASSQGLGGAGGYT	TRBV4-1	.	TRBJ1-2
ASSPRTSGSFSTDTQY	TRBV18	.	TRBJ2-3
ASRTGGTNEKLF	TRBV2	.	TRBJ1-4
ASSQGGWSTGELF	TRBV28	once	TRBJ2-2
ASSSGLAGEELF	TRBV6-5	.	TRBJ2-2
ASTLWGRTDTQY	TRBV5-6	.	TRBJ2-3
ASSEIRGPGQF	TRBV2	.	TRBJ2-1
ASSFGTGLDEQY	TRBV7-9	.	TRBJ2-7
ASSQDLRGNTIY	TRBV14	.	TRBJ1-3
ASSLLLTGELF	TRBV5-1	.	TRBJ2-2
ASSVPNTGTSNYNEQF	TRBV9	.	TRBJ2-1
ASSGEWGVEQF	TRBV6-4	.	TRBJ2-1
APQRQHEQY	TRBV19	.	TRBJ2-7
ASSTGANTEAF	TRBV7-7	.	TRBJ1-1
ASSVVRGDEGTEAF	TRBV9	.	TRBJ1-1
SVDPGLAGGTYEQY	TRBV29-1	.	TRBJ2-7
ASSLSPGAQPQH	TRBV4-1	.	TRBJ1-5
ASSLVRGRTGELF	TRBV7-4	.	TRBJ2-2
ASSQNTGSTDTQY	TRBV4-1	.	TRBJ2-3
ASSEGADVWTGELF	TRBV25-1	.	TRBJ2-2
ASSPPGGPNTGELF	TRBV18	once	TRBJ2-2
ASSSHGGRSNQPQH	TRBV7-9	.	TRBJ1-5
ASSFGPSPPFNEQF	TRBV5-8	once	TRBJ2-1
ASSFSRGEAF	TRBV5-1	.	TRBJ1-1
ASSPQGQGGYNEQF	TRBV5-1	.	TRBJ2-1
ASNVPQGADTGELF	TRBV2	.	TRBJ2-2
ASKGGQGIDTEAF	TRBV19	.	TRBJ1-1
ASRGGRAPGANVLT	TRBV28	.	TRBJ2-6
ASTRETGVKNIQY	TRBV4-2	.	TRBJ2-4
ASKPDRGYNEQF	TRBV27	.	TRBJ2-1
ASSPGTGRNTGELF	TRBV5-1	.	TRBJ2-2
SAQTGNTIY	TRBV20-1	.	TRBJ1-3
AWSVLAGPYNEQF	TRBV30	once	TRBJ2-1
ASSLQLAGGYNEQF	TRBV28	once	TRBJ2-1
ASSPHGQGLSYEQY	TRBV7-8	.	TRBJ2-7
ASRSWGDGYGYT	TRBV27	.	TRBJ1-2
ASSLARQGLSYEQY	TRBV5-8	.	TRBJ2-7
ASSSGLATDTQY	TRBV5-4	.	TRBJ2-3
ASSGASNEQF	TRBV5-4	.	TRBJ2-1
ASSLVGGQTNTEAF	TRBV6-5	few	TRBJ1-1
ASRAYRETPYEQY	TRBV4-1	.	TRBJ2-7
ASQDMNTEAF	TRBV4-1	.	TRBJ1-1
ASSFQESDTQY	TRBV7-3	once	TRBJ2-3
ASSVVLAGEQY	TRBV9	.	TRBJ2-7
ASSQDPGHRNTEAF	TRBV4-1	.	TRBJ1-1
ASSDSSGSSEQY	TRBV6-1	.	TRBJ2-7